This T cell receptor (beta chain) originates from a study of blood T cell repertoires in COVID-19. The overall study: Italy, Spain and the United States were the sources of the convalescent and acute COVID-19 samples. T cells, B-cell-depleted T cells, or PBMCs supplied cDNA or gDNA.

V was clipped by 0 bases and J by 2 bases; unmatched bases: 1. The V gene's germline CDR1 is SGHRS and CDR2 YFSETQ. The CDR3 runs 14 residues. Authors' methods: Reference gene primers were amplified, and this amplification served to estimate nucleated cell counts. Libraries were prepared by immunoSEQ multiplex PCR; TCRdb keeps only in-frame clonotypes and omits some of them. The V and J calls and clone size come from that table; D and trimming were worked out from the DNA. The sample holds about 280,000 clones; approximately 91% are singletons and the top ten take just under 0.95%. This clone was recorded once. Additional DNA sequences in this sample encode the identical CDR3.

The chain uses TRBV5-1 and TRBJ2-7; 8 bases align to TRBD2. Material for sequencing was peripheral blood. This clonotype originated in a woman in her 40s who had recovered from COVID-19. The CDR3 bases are TGCGCCAGCAGCTTGGCGGGAGGGACCTACGAGCAGTACTTC. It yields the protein CASSLAGGTYEQYF.